These 7 T cell receptor beta chains came from one sample sequenced in a study of post-analysis software for immune sequencing data. Points from the study as a whole: TRBV5-6, TRBV5-1 and TRBV20-1 belonged to a set of roughly 5 TRBV segments that were more frequent in patients than controls.

Prepared TCR beta cDNA libraries contained unique molecular identifiers. TCRdb re-derived calls from the PCR reads in MiXCR, one entry per CDR3 protein. The table records hundreds of thousands of distinct CDR3 sequences, roughly 29% of them present only once. Their cognate antigens are unknown. Sequenced material: blood. The origin of the receptors is a girl aged 5-17 years with multiple sclerosis.

About this clonotype itself: Possible read error: a much larger clone is one base away. The chain uses TRBV7-2 and TRBJ2-1; perhaps TRBD2 as D (5 bases). This CDR3 is 16 amino acids long. V lost 4 bases and J lost 3, with 16 bases in between. Germline CDR1 and CDR2: SGHTA and FQGNSA. The CDR3 spells CASSSPRAGYYNEQFF. As DNA, the CDR3 is TGTGCCAGCAGCTCCCCAAGGGCGGGTTACTACAATGAGCAGTTCTTC.

The chain has TRBV6-5 and TRBJ1-2; 7 bases align to TRBD1. The germline CDR1 and CDR2 sequences are MNHEY and SVGAGI. The CDR3 spans 15 residues. With 3 bases clipped from V and 2 bases from J, the junction kept 6 bases outside the gene matches. The CDR3 DNA sequence: TGTGCCAGCAGTTATAGGCGGGACAGAAACTATGGCTACACCTTC. Its protein is CASSYRRDRNYGYTF.

This sequence joins TRBV29-1 and TRBJ2-3, with a weak D call TRBD1 (6 bases). Germline V lookup: CDR1 SQVTM, CDR2 ANQGSEA. The CDR3 runs to 16 residues. Trimming shortened V by 4 bases and J by 2 bases, and 19 bases separated the two germline ends. The CDR3 nucleotides are TGCAGCGTTGGGACCCTCCGGCCAGGGGCCACAGATACGCAGTATTTT. It translates to CSVGTLRPGATDTQYF.

This chain connects TRBV4-2 to TRBJ2-1; 9 nucleotides line up with TRBD2. Germline V gene sequence: CDR1 LGHNA, CDR2 YNFKEQ. This CDR3 has 15 amino acids. V was clipped by 4 bases and J by 7 bases; unmatched bases: 8. In DNA, the CDR3 is TGTGCCAGCAGCCCTCTAGCGGGGTTGGGGAATGAGCAGTTCTTC. Protein product: CASSPLAGLGNEQFF.

This clonotype has ten or more counts. The chain carries TRBV28 and TRBJ2-1; D not resolved. The germline gives CDR1 MDHEN, CDR2 SYDVKM. V was trimmed by 1 base and J by 8 bases, leaving 9 bases between them. The CDR3 runs to 13 residues. CDR3 in amino acids: CASSLFRIDEQFF. For the CDR3, the DNA is TGTGCCAGCAGTTTATTTCGTATCGATGAGCAGTTCTTC.

A note on this clonotype: One end of the junction varies from germline; a read error may be responsible. V is TRBV7-2 and J is TRBJ2-7, with TRBD2 identical over 8 bases. The CDR3 runs 15 residues. Germline CDR1 is SGHTA and CDR2 is FQGNSA. The CDR3 is CANSVREGLGYEQYF. The CDR3 DNA follows: TGTGCCAACAGCGTCCGTGAGGGACTAGGTTACGAGCAGTACTTC.

The CDR3 DNA reads as TGTGCCAGCATAATGGGGACCAAAGAGACCCAGTACTTC. This codes for CASIMGTKETQYF. This chain links TRBV2 with TRBJ2-5; the D gene could be TRBD1 or TRBD2 (5 bases each). The germline CDR1 and CDR2 sequences are SNHLY and FYNNEI. This CDR3 contains 13 residues. Trimming removed 7 bases from V and 3 bases from J, with 12 bases in between.